This T cell receptor (beta chain) was sequenced for a study of T cell changes during pregnancy in multiple sclerosis. This CDR3 is built from 16 residues. Produced via immunoSEQ multiplex PCR; TCRdb's table is partial and in-frame only. The sample carries about 69,000 clones, 90% to 95% recorded once. This chain uses TRBV21-1 with TRBJ2-5; the table's D gene call, TRBD1, was not cross checked with the DNA. TRBV21-1 is flagged as a pseudogene. The source of this sequence is a female donor in good health, enrolled as a control in a pregnancy study. This specimen was CD4+ T cells from peripheral blood mononuclear cells, taken in the third trimester of pregnancy. The DNA of the CDR3 is TGTGCCAGCAGCAAAGGAACAGGACAGGTCCAAGAGACCCAGTACTTC. It yields the protein CASSKGTGQVQETQYF.